Below, 21 T cell receptor beta chains from the same sample are listed, as sequenced in a study of naive and memory T cell subsets. Points from the study as a whole: Naive repertoires, especially CD8, held a few larger clonotypes, possibly memory cells re-expressing CD45RA.

An equimolar mix of two oligonucleotides served as the beta constant-region primer for TRBC1 and TRBC2. Four rounds of PCR amplified the ligated cDNA using nested alpha and beta constant-region primers plus SP2. TCRdb re-called the UMI-ligation and nested PCR reads with MiXCR, one entry per CDR3 protein. This table has 98,000 or so distinct CDR3 sequences, approximately 14% appearing once. These receptors lack a known antigen. Sequenced sample: naive CD8+ T cells from blood. The receptors here all came from a human donor in good health.

About this clonotype itself: A much larger clonotype is one base distant, so this may be a read error. The V and J genes are TRBV27 and TRBJ2-1; a weak D match, TRBD2 (5 bases). Between the trimmed V and J ends, which lost 4 bases and 6 bases, there was a span of 19 bases. The CDR3 consists of 16 residues. CDR1 and CDR2 (germline): MNHEY, SMNVEV (reference sequence). CDR3 loop: CASSSTLLKRGNEQFF. As DNA, the CDR3 is TGTGCCAGCAGTTCCACGTTACTAAAACGGGGCAATGAGCAGTTCTTC.

V and J are TRBV7-9 and TRBJ1-4; D possibly corresponds to TRBD1 (6 bases). V was clipped by 4 bases and J by 8 bases, with 14 bases between them. Germline V CDR1 and CDR2: SEHNR, FQNEAQ (reference sequence). This CDR3 region has 14 residues. The CDR3 reads CASSSTGPVEKLFF. The CDR3 nucleotides read TGTGCCAGCAGCTCCACAGGGCCGGTCGAAAAACTGTTTTTT.

The chain recombines TRBV20-1 with TRBJ2-7; 8 bases match TRBD2. The ends lost 1 base at V and 3 bases at J; junction bases unmatched: 5. CDR3 length: 14 residues. CDR1 and CDR2 from the germline V gene are DFQATT and SNEGSKA (reference sequence). CDR3 in amino acids: CSARGSGVDYEQYF. The CDR3 nucleotides are TGCAGTGCTAGAGGTAGCGGGGTAGACTACGAGCAGTACTTC.

The genes are TRBV11-2 and TRBJ2-1; TRBD2 matches 10 bases. This CDR3 region has 15 residues. The V gene's germline CDR1 is SGHAT and CDR2 FQNNGV. V lost 4 bases and J lost 2; bases outside the gene matches: 2. CDR3 DNA: TGTGCCAGCAGCTCAGCGGGAGGGACCTACAATGAGCAGTTCTTC. Its translation is CASSSAGGTYNEQFF.

The gene calls are TRBV28 and TRBJ2-6; D unresolved. CDR3 length equals 12 residues. Trimming took off 5 bases at V and 12 bases at J, with 11 bases between the two ends. CDR1 is MDHEN, CDR2 SYDVKM, per germline. The CDR3 nucleotides read TGTGCCAGCAGTCCCCTGGACGCCGTCCTGACTTTC. Its translation is CASSPLDAVLTF.

The chain joins TRBV4-1 to TRBJ2-1, with 7 bases lining up with TRBD2. Germline V gene sequence: CDR1 MGHRA, CDR2 YSYEKL. V shed 4 bases, J shed 7 bases, and the junction held 19 bases outside the gene matches. CDR3 length: 18 residues. CDR3 sequence: CASSPFFGRFGFLNEQFF. The CDR3 DNA follows: TGCGCCAGCAGCCCCTTTTTCGGGAGGTTCGGCTTCTTGAATGAGCAGTTCTTC.

This clonotype was found a few times. This sequence joins TRBV11-2 and TRBJ2-1; no definite D call. V was trimmed by 5 bases and J by 0 bases, leaving 11 bases between them. Germline lookup yields CDR1 SGHAT and CDR2 FQNNGV. CDR3 length: 15 residues. DNA for the CDR3: TGTGCCAGCAGCGACTCCACCGGCTCCTACAATGAGCAGTTCTTC. Its protein product is CASSDSTGSYNEQFF.

The J gene is TRBJ2-1, the V gene TRBV9; 8 bases map to TRBD2. There are 15 residues in the CDR3. CDR1 is SGDLS and CDR2 is YYNGEE in the germline V gene. With 2 bases clipped from V and 5 bases from J, the junction kept 6 bases outside the gene matches. Here the CDR3 DNA reads TGTGCCAGCAGCGTTAGCGGGAATCGGAACAATGAGCAGTTCTTC. Translation gives CASSVSGNRNNEQFF.

This clonotype was observed at least ten times. The rearrangement links TRBV4-3 to TRBJ2-1, with TRBD1 as a possible D gene (5 bases). The CDR3 runs 12 residues. Germline V gives CDR1 LGHNA, CDR2 YSLEER. Trimming shortened V by 4 bases and J by 7 bases, and 8 bases separated the two germline ends. The DNA for the CDR3 is TGCGCCAGCAGCCGATCAGGGAATGAGCAGTTCTTC. Translated, it gives CASSRSGNEQFF.

The V and J genes are TRBV5-1 and TRBJ2-7, with D tentatively TRBD2 (6 bases). The CDR3 is made up of 15 amino acids. Germline V gives CDR1 SGHRS, CDR2 YFSETQ. V lost 0 bases and J 4 bases, leaving 14 bases between the germline ends. The CDR3 region has the DNA TGCGCCAGCAGCTTGGCCGGAGGGGTTGGGTACGAGCAGTACTTC. Encoded protein: CASSLAGGVGYEQYF.

This clonotype appeared a few times. J is TRBJ1-6 and V is TRBV11-1; D gene ambiguous. The germline V gene has CDR1 SGHAT and CDR2 FQDESV (reference sequence). The CDR3 is 14 amino acids. Between the trimmed V and J ends, which lost 2 bases and 5 bases, there was a span of 7 bases. The CDR3 loop is CASSLRVNNSPLHF. CDR3 sequence (DNA): TGTGCCAGCAGCTTACGTGTAAATAATTCACCCCTCCACTTT.

This clonotype was counted a few times. The rearrangement joins TRBV30 to TRBJ1-1; D is undetermined. V gave up 0 bases and J gave up 4 bases, with 3 bases separating them. Germline CDR1 is GTSNPN and CDR2 is SVGIG (reference sequence). The CDR3 runs 11 residues. This CDR3 is CAWSVTTEAFF. The CDR3 DNA sequence: TGTGCCTGGAGTGTGACCACTGAAGCTTTCTTT. The whole variable domain, remainder taken from reference TRBV30 and TRBJ1-1, is SQTIHQWPATLVQPVGSPLSLECTVEGTSNPNLYWYRQAAGRGLQLLFYSVGIGQISSEVPQNLSASRPQDRQFILSSKKLLLSDSGFYLCAWSVTTEAFFGQGTRLTVV.

This clonotype was seen a handful of times. V and J are TRBV7-9 and TRBJ2-5; D gene ambiguous. The ends were cut back, 3 bases at V and 4 bases at J, with 15 bases in the middle. There are 15 residues in the CDR3. Germline V gene sequence: CDR1 SEHNR, CDR2 FQNEAQ (reference sequence). As DNA, the CDR3 is TGTGCCAGCAGCTTCTCCCTCCGTGTGGGAGAGACCCAGTACTTC. This encodes CASSFSLRVGETQYF.

V usage is TRBV21-1 and J usage is TRBJ2-5; the D call TRBD2 from the table was never checked on the DNA. TRBV21-1 counts as a pseudogene. The CDR3 is 13 residues long. CDR3 nucleotides: TGTGCCAGCACCCGGAGGGGGAGGAAGACCCAGTACTTC. Its translation: CASTRRGRKTQYF.

The chain's CDR3 is CASSYSIEEPSYNEQFF. CDR3 sequence (DNA): TGTGCCAGCAGTTACTCGATTGAGGAACCCTCCTACAATGAGCAGTTCTTC. The chain joins TRBV6-6 to TRBJ2-1; D is uncertain. This CDR3 has 17 residues. The germline V gene has CDR1 MNHNY and CDR2 SVGAGI (reference sequence). V lost 0 bases, J lost 0 bases, and 12 bases lay in between.

This clonotype was recorded many times. This chain connects TRBV2 to TRBJ2-3; D may be TRBD2 (6 bases). Deletions cut 8 bases from V and 4 bases from J, with 19 bases between. Germline assignment: CDR1 SNHLY and CDR2 FYNNEI. This CDR3 spans 15 amino acids. This CDR3 reads CASVRGQGGSDTQYF. The CDR3 nucleotides are TGTGCCAGCGTCCGCGGTCAGGGAGGTTCAGATACGCAGTATTTT.

This clonotype has a handful of counts. This chain links TRBV7-9 with TRBJ2-5; no reliable D call. V was clipped by 5 bases and J by 2 bases, with 18 bases between them. Germline V gene lookup returns CDR1 SEHNR and CDR2 FQNEAQ (reference sequence). This CDR3 comprises 16 residues. Here the CDR3 DNA reads TGTGCCAGCAGCCCGACCAGAGCTGGGCGGCAAGAGACCCAGTACTTC. Protein sequence: CASSPTRAGRQETQYF. The whole variable domain, remainder taken from reference TRBV7-9 and TRBJ2-5, is DTGVSQNPRHKITKRGQNVTFRCDPISEHNRLYWYRQTLGQGPEFLTYFQNEAQLEKSRLLSDRFSAERPKGSFSTLEIQRTEQGDSAMYLCASSPTRAGRQETQYFGPGTRLLVL.

V usage is TRBV6-4 and J usage is TRBJ2-3; D remains ambiguous. The CDR3 consists of 15 residues. Trimming removed 0 bases at V and 4 bases at J, with 11 bases between. The germline CDR1 and CDR2 sequences are MRHNA and SNTAGT. The CDR3 spells CASSDSGLVADTQYF. The CDR3 DNA reads as TGTGCCAGCAGTGACTCTGGGCTAGTTGCAGATACGCAGTATTTT.

This rearrangement joins TRBV29-1 to TRBJ2-1; D gene unclear. V was shortened by 4 bases and J by 3 bases, with 7 bases between the two germline ends. The CDR3 loop spans 12 amino acids. Germline CDR1 SQVTM, CDR2 ANQGSEA. The CDR3 nucleotides read TGCAGCGTTGGGGCAGACTACAATGAGCAGTTCTTC. Translation: CSVGADYNEQFF.

This sequence joins TRBV7-9 and TRBJ1-1, with TRBD1 matching 7 bases. Trimming cost V 3 bases and J 4 bases; bases outside gene matches: 5. CDR3 size: 14 residues. Germline V gives CDR1 SEHNR, CDR2 FQNEAQ (reference sequence). This chain's CDR3 is CASSFYDRATEAFF. As DNA, the CDR3 is TGTGCCAGCAGCTTCTACGACAGGGCCACTGAAGCTTTCTTT.

The gene calls are TRBV12-3 or TRBV12-4 and TRBJ1-5; 9 bases line up with TRBD1. This CDR3 is 14 amino acids long. V dropped 2 bases and J dropped 11; count of bases not matched to a gene: 7. The CDR3 loop reads CASSLRDRAYSQHF. The CDR3 nucleotides read TGTGCCAGCAGTTTACGGGACAGGGCGTACTCCCAGCATTTT.